Listed here are 15 T cell receptor beta chains from one sample, sequenced in a study of blood T cell repertoires in COVID-19. Libraries were prepared by immunoSEQ multiplex PCR; TCRdb keeps only in-frame clonotypes and omits some of them. The sample includes around 130,000 clones, about 83% of them seen just once. The sequencing input was peripheral blood. These TCRs come from a man under 40 with COVID-19, enrolled during active disease.

CDR3 protein: CASSYGRGTEAFF. The CDR3 DNA is TGTGCCAGCAGTTACGGTCGGGGGACTGAAGCTTTCTTT. The chain couples TRBV6-2 or TRBV6-3 to TRBJ1-1; D might be TRBD1 (5 bases). V was cut by 2 bases and J by 5 bases, with 9 bases left in between. Germline values: CDR1 MNHEY, CDR2 SVGEGT. The CDR3 is 13 amino acids.

The chain is built from TRBV9 and TRBJ2-7, with 10 bases fitting TRBD2. The CDR3 has 16 residues. V shed 3 bases and J 3 bases; nucleotides not matched to a gene: 9. The germline V gene encodes CDR1 SGDLS and CDR2 YYNGEE. The CDR3 loop is CASSARLAGGIYEQYF. DNA of the CDR3: TGTGCCAGCAGCGCCCGATTAGCGGGAGGTATCTACGAGCAGTACTTC.

The J gene is TRBJ2-7, the V gene TRBV20-1, with TRBD2 matching over 8 bases. CDR1 and CDR2 (germline): DFQATT, SNEGSKA (reference sequence). The CDR3 totals 14 residues. V dropped 3 bases and J dropped 3; count of bases not matched to a gene: 7. The CDR3 loop reads CSASSGTLFYEQYF. In nucleotides, the CDR3 is TGCAGTGCTAGTAGCGGGACCCTCTTCTACGAGCAGTACTTC.

V usage is TRBV2 and J usage is TRBJ2-4, with D unclear. Germline CDR1 reads SNHLY; CDR2 reads FYNNEI. V lost 0 bases to trimming and J lost 0 bases, with 9 bases between them. This CDR3 comprises 16 residues. The CDR3 DNA reads TGTGCCAGCAGTGAAGCGAGCCTCCTAGCCAAAAACATTCAGTACTTC. Its translation: CASSEASLLAKNIQYF.

The genes are TRBV9 and TRBJ2-3; D gene unclear. Germline lookup yields CDR1 SGDLS and CDR2 YYNGEE. This CDR3 spans 13 amino acids. The V gene lost 4 bases and the J gene lost 0 bases, with 6 bases spanning the gap. The chain's CDR3 is CASSSSSTDTQYF. CDR3 bases: TGTGCCAGCAGCTCCAGTAGCACAGATACGCAGTATTTT. Variable domain in full (rest from reference TRBV9 and TRBJ2-3): DSGVTQTPKHLITATGQRVTLRCSPRSGDLSVYWYQQSLDQGLQFLIQYYNGEERAKGNILERFSAQQFPDLHSELNLSSLELGDSALYFCASSSSSTDTQYFGPGTRLTVL.

V is TRBV6-2 or TRBV6-3 and J is TRBJ2-3, with 8 bases aligning to TRBD2. CDR1 is MNHEY, CDR2 SVGEGT, per germline. The CDR3 runs 14 residues. Trimming took 5 bases from V and 3 from J; bases not matched to a gene: 4. CDR3 protein: CASSPAGVTDTQYF. The CDR3 nucleotides read TGTGCCAGCAGTCCAGCGGGAGTAACAGATACGCAGTATTTT.

This clone appeared many times. The chain carries TRBV14 and TRBJ2-7; 7 nucleotides align to TRBD2. V gave up 4 bases and J gave up 3 bases; unmatched junction bases: 18. Germline V gives CDR1 SGHDN, CDR2 FVKESK. CDR3 length: 18 residues. The CDR3, as DNA: TGTGCCAGCAGCCCCCAAGGACATTTTAGCGGGCCGGGCTACGAGCAGTACTTC. Its protein product is CASSPQGHFSGPGYEQYF.

The rearrangement joins TRBV29-1 to TRBJ2-7, with D possibly being TRBD2 (6 bases). V was clipped by 4 bases and J by 5 bases, with 15 bases between them. Looked up from germline, CDR1 is SQVTM and CDR2 is ANQGSEA. There are 13 residues in the CDR3. DNA of the CDR3: TGCAGCGTTGCTCCGCGGGACGACGACGAGCAGTACTTC. Translating it yields CSVAPRDDDEQYF.

The rearrangement uses TRBV11-2 and TRBJ2-1; 7 bases agree with TRBD1. Losses at the gene ends were 1 base for V and 9 bases for J; bases not matched to a gene: 6. Germline values: CDR1 SGHAT, CDR2 FQNNGV. CDR3 size: 14 residues. The CDR3, as DNA: TGTGCCAGCAGCTTAGTTAGGGGGCGGGTTGAGCAGTTCTTC. It encodes CASSLVRGRVEQFF.

The chain has TRBV24-1 and TRBJ1-1; D is unclear. The CDR3 has 13 residues. Trimming removed 4 bases at V and 7 bases at J, with 12 bases between. The V gene's germline CDR1 is KGHDR and CDR2 SFDVKD. The CDR3 nucleotides are TGTGCCACCAGTGACGGCACAGAGGGTGAAGCTTTCTTT. This codes for CATSDGTEGEAFF.

This chain links TRBV6-2 or TRBV6-3 with TRBJ2-7, with 14 bases aligning to TRBD2. This CDR3 region has 18 residues. V lost 4 bases and J lost 7; bases outside the gene matches: 15. In germline, CDR1 is MNHEY, CDR2 SVGEGT. The CDR3 loop reads CASSWTSGRLGVGGEQYF. DNA of the CDR3: TGTGCCAGCAGTTGGACTAGCGGGAGGCTTGGGGTCGGAGGAGAGCAGTACTTC.

V usage is TRBV28 and J usage is TRBJ2-7; perhaps TRBD2 as D (6 bases). In germline, CDR1 is MDHEN, CDR2 SYDVKM. V was pared by 4 bases and J by 2 bases, with 12 bases between. There are 14 residues in the CDR3. The DNA of the CDR3 is TGTGCCAGCAGTTCCCGGACTATCCCCTACGAGCAGTACTTC. Protein: CASSSRTIPYEQYF.

The gene calls are TRBV4-3 and TRBJ2-5; 10 bases agree with TRBD1. V trimming: 0 bases; J trimming: 5 bases; junction bases outside the gene matches: 3. Germline CDR1 reads LGHNA; CDR2 reads YSLEER. The CDR3 totals 15 residues. The CDR3 spells CASSQETGGWETQYF. The CDR3 bases are TGCGCCAGCAGCCAAGAGACAGGGGGCTGGGAGACCCAGTACTTC.

The genes are TRBV5-8 and TRBJ1-2; 7 bases fit TRBD1. Per germline, CDR1 SGHTS and CDR2 YDEGEE. V was pared by 5 bases and J by 10 bases, with 14 bases of the junction left unmatched. The CDR3 consists of 14 residues. The CDR3 spells CASRWSNRGAVYTF. The DNA of the CDR3 is TGTGCCAGCAGATGGAGCAACAGGGGAGCGGTCTACACCTTC. The entire variable domain, with the rest obtained from reference TRBV5-8 and TRBJ1-2, is as follows: EAGVTQSPTHLIKTRGQQATLRCSPISGHTSVYWYQQALGLGLQFLLWYDEGEERNRGNFPPRFSGRQFPNYSSELNVNALELEDSALYLCASRWSNRGAVYTFGSGTRLTVV.

J is TRBJ2-5 and V is TRBV6-5; 7 bases fit TRBD2. J was trimmed by 5 bases and V by 7 bases; bases with no gene match: 13. Germline assignment: CDR1 MNHEY and CDR2 SVGAGI. CDR3 length: 15 amino acids. In DNA form, the CDR3 reads TGTGCCAGCAATAGGGCGGGAGTGACGGCTGAGACCCAGTACTTC. As protein: CASNRAGVTAETQYF.